Given below is one T cell receptor (beta chain) in context. V lost 3 bases to trimming and J lost 3 bases, with 12 bases between them. CDR1 GTSNPN and CDR2 SVGIG come from the germline V gene (reference sequence). The CDR3 runs 13 residues. As the sequencing template, cDNA was produced by extracting RNA and reverse transcribing it. Sequencing was performed with immunoSEQ multiplex PCR; in TCRdb, only in-frame clones are kept and a portion is missing. The sample consists of over 100,000 clones, roughly 50% of them appearing once. This sample was taken from a study of CD8+ T cells in alopecia areata. Specimens obtained from alopecia areata patients comprised lesional scalp punch biopsies and peripheral blood. Sorted populations comprised CD4+ and CD8+ T cells obtained from PBMCs.

Specimen: CD8+ T cells sorted from blood, collected at week 0. This sequence originates from a human donor with alopecia areata. The genes are TRBV30 and TRBJ2-7, with D perhaps TRBD1 (6 bases). CDR3 bases: TGTGCCTGGAGCGCTATCAGGGGCTACGAGCAGTACTTC. Amino acid sequence: CAWSAIRGYEQYF.